The 8 T cell receptor beta chains presented below share a single source sample, sequenced in a study of PD-1 blockade in classical Hodgkin lymphoma. Repertoires were generated with immunoSEQ multiplex PCR, while TCRdb's copy carries only in-frame clones and drops some. The sample yields 40,000 to 55,000 clones, about 90% seen once. With no exception, relapse followed autologous stem cell transplantation in all patients, and brentuximab vedotin exposure varied. Source: peripheral blood mononuclear cells (PBMCs), taken at baseline. All receptors come from a human donor with classical Hodgkin lymphoma.

This clone was seen just once. V gene TRBV27 combines with J gene TRBJ1-2; TRBD1 matches 9 bases. Germline CDR1 and CDR2: MNHEY and SMNVEV (reference sequence). The CDR3 has 14 amino acids. The V segment lost 5 bases and the J segment 8 bases; nucleotides outside the gene matches: 9. The CDR3 region has the DNA TGTGCCAGCAGTCTTCTACAGGGGGCCGGGGGCTACACCTTC. Amino acid sequence: CASSLLQGAGGYTF.

The chain couples TRBV5-1 to TRBJ2-3; D is undetermined. This CDR3 has 16 amino acids. Germline CDR1 is SGHRS and CDR2 is YFSETQ. The V gene lost 4 bases and the J gene lost 2 bases, with 17 bases spanning the gap. The CDR3 region is CASSPSPGRLTDTQYF. For the CDR3, the DNA is TGCGCCAGCAGCCCCTCCCCTGGGCGTCTCACAGATACGCAGTATTTT. Variable domain in full (rest from reference TRBV5-1 and TRBJ2-3): KAGVTQTPRYLIKTRGQQVTLSCSPISGHRSVSWYQQTPGQGLQFLFEYFSETQRNKGNFPGRFSGRQFSNSRSEMNVSTLELGDSALYLCASSPSPGRLTDTQYFGPGTRLTVL.

The genes are TRBV10-2 and TRBJ2-7, with 8 nucleotides matching TRBD1. Trimming at V came to 7 bases and at J to 3 bases, leaving 8 bases not matched to a gene. This CDR3 has 14 residues. Germline CDR1 and CDR2: WSHSY and SAAADI. The CDR3 region is CASTRPGQGYEQYF. In DNA, the CDR3 is TGCGCCAGCACCCGACCCGGACAGGGCTACGAGCAGTACTTC.

The table lists this clone with a count of one. The chain carries TRBV10-3 and TRBJ1-5, with TRBD1 matching 7 bases. The germline gives CDR1 ENHRY, CDR2 SYGVKD. With V trimmed by 3 bases and J by 1 base, 0 bases remained unmatched. The CDR3 loop spans 14 amino acids. This CDR3 is CAISDRGSNQPQHF. CDR3 bases: TGTGCCATCAGTGACAGGGGGAGCAATCAGCCCCAGCATTTT.

This clone was seen only once. The J gene is TRBJ2-7, the V gene TRBV6-6; TRBD2 might be the D (7 bases). The CDR3 sequence is 15 residues long. Germline assignment: CDR1 MNHNY and CDR2 SVGAGI (reference sequence). Trimming took off 6 bases at V and 3 bases at J, with 18 bases between the two ends. The CDR3 bases are TGTGCCAGCAGCCTCAGCCAGGGAGGGGGCTACGAGCAGTACTTC. Translated, it gives CASSLSQGGGYEQYF.

The J gene is TRBJ2-7, the V gene TRBV6-1; 7 bases are a match to TRBD1. Trimming took 6 bases from V and 2 from J; bases not matched to a gene: 7. The CDR3 loop spans 14 amino acids. CDR1 MNHNS and CDR2 SASEGT come from the germline V gene. The CDR3 protein is CASSRTGGPYEQYF. The CDR3 region has the DNA TGTGCCAGCAGCCGGACAGGAGGACCCTACGAGCAGTACTTC.

The rearrangement joins TRBV7-2 to TRBJ1-5; perhaps TRBD1 as D (5 bases). Germline values: CDR1 SGHTA, CDR2 FQGNSA. V was clipped by 5 bases and J by 4 bases, with 12 bases between them. There are 14 residues in the CDR3. The CDR3 loop is CASSPLGPNQPQHF. The CDR3 bases are TGTGCCAGCAGCCCCCTGGGGCCTAATCAGCCCCAGCATTTT.

The J gene is TRBJ1-2, the V gene TRBV27, with 9 positions matching TRBD1. The CDR3 covers 16 residues. J gave up 8 bases and V 1 base, and 11 bases lay outside the gene matches. Germline V lookup: CDR1 MNHEY, CDR2 SMNVEV (reference sequence). Here the CDR3 DNA reads TGTGCCAGCAGTTTATACCCCGGGACAGGGCTCGCAGGCTACACCTTC. Residues: CASSLYPGTGLAGYTF.